These 28 T cell receptor beta chains were all obtained from the same sample, sequenced in a study of CD8+CD57+ T cells in acquired aplastic anemia (dated by TCRdb to 2016 to 2019). Data came from an Illumina HiSeq 2000. Genomic DNA was used as template for profiling of TCR beta VDJ combinations and CDR3 sequences. The raw public data were reprocessed by TCRdb itself: fastp quality trimming at Q25, MiXCR clonotype calling, in-frame beta chains only. CDR3 protein duplicates are merged, each entry listing the most common genes and DNA. For this sample there are around 140,000 distinct CDR3 sequences; 35% to 50% appear just once. More than 7% of the sample goes to the ten largest clones. Sequences were obtained from sorted CD4+, CD8+, or CD8+CD57+ T cells (not recorded which) from PBMCs. Every receptor here comes from a human donor in good health, serving as a control.

The chain carries TRBV15 and TRBJ1-1; 7 nucleotides match TRBD1. Germline assignment: CDR1 LNHNV and CDR2 YYDKDF (reference sequence). This CDR3 has 15 amino acids. The V and J ends lost 8 bases and 6 bases, in that order; junction bases with no gene match: 15. CDR3 protein: CATVRDGTASPEAFF. The CDR3 coding sequence is TGTGCCACCGTCCGGGACGGGACAGCGAGTCCTGAAGCTTTCTTT.

The chain is built from TRBV15 and TRBJ2-5; 8 bases map to TRBD2. The CDR3 covers 13 residues. Trimming cost V 9 bases and J 3 bases; bases outside gene matches: 6. Per germline, CDR1 LNHNV and CDR2 YYDKDF (reference sequence). The DNA for the CDR3 is TGTGCCACGGGGCGGGGGGATGAAGAGACCCAGTACTTC. This codes for CATGRGDEETQYF.

V is TRBV29-1 and J is TRBJ2-1; TRBD2 matches at 7 bases. In germline, CDR1 is SQVTM, CDR2 ANQGSEA. After removal of 1 base from V and 8 bases from J, the junction contained 11 bases not matched to a gene. The CDR3 totals 15 residues. Here the CDR3 DNA reads TGCAGCGTTGAAGGACGGAGGGAGGGAGGCGATGAGCAGTTCTTC. Amino acid sequence: CSVEGRREGGDEQFF.

The chain joins TRBV29-1 to TRBJ2-1; D could derive from TRBD1 or TRBD2 (5 bases each). V was clipped by 6 bases and J by 5 bases, with 17 bases between them. Germline V lookup: CDR1 SQVTM, CDR2 ANQGSEA. This CDR3 region has 14 residues. The CDR3 DNA sequence: TGCAGCGTCGCCCCTCCGGGGCCCCACAATGAGCAGTTCTTC. As protein: CSVAPPGPHNEQFF.

The count of this clonotype is one. The J gene is TRBJ1-2, the V gene TRBV10-3; no reliable D call. This CDR3 has 12 amino acids. With 0 bases removed from V and 4 bases from J, the gap between germline ends came to 3 bases. Germline values: CDR1 ENHRY, CDR2 SYGVKD. Here the CDR3 DNA reads TGTGCCATCAGTGAGTCGAGCTATGGCTACACCTTC. This sequence encodes CAISESSYGYTF.

On this clonotype itself: Just one base apart from a much larger clone, this may be a read error. The chain couples TRBV27 to TRBJ2-7; D is ambiguous. The V gene's germline CDR1 is MNHEY and CDR2 SMNVEV (reference sequence). The V and J ends lost 6 bases and 1 base respectively, with 13 bases between them. The CDR3 consists of 14 residues. The CDR3 DNA reads TGTGCCAGCAGGAACCCTGAACAATCCTACGAGCAGTACTTC. It is translated as CASRNPEQSYEQYF.

V usage is TRBV15 and J usage is TRBJ2-7; D ambiguous. Germline CDR1 LNHNV, CDR2 YYDKDF (reference sequence). Trimming cost V 0 bases and J 2 bases, with 14 bases left between them. The CDR3 length is 16 residues. The CDR3 sequence: CATSRDRSPSTYEQYF. In nucleotides, the CDR3 is TGTGCCACCAGCAGAGATCGTTCCCCCTCTACCTACGAGCAGTACTTC.

This clonotype appeared a few times. The gene calls are TRBV24-1 and TRBJ2-7, with D maybe TRBD2 (6 bases). Per the germline V gene, CDR1 is KGHDR and CDR2 is SFDVKD. With 3 bases removed from V and 5 bases from J, the gap between germline ends came to 13 bases. CDR3 length: 14 amino acids. This CDR3 is CATSDPTREDEQYF. The CDR3 DNA sequence: TGTGCCACCAGTGATCCGACGAGGGAGGACGAGCAGTACTTC.

This clonotype has at least ten counts. The rearrangement joins TRBV9 to TRBJ1-6; D gene ambiguous. Germline-derived CDR1 and CDR2 are SGDLS and YYNGEE. This CDR3 is 17 amino acids long. The ends were cut back, 0 bases at V and 0 bases at J, with 10 bases in the middle. The CDR3 DNA reads as TGTGCCAGCAGCGTAGCAGTCGCCAGCTCCTATAATTCACCCCTCCACTTT. Translated, it gives CASSVAVASSYNSPLHF.

This clonotype was observed a few times. The CDR3 loop reads CASSLGGGFSYNEQFF. The CDR3, as DNA: TGTGCCAGCAGCTTGGGTGGGGGGTTCTCCTACAATGAGCAGTTCTTC. The chain recombines TRBV5-6 with TRBJ2-1; D possibly corresponds to TRBD2 (6 bases). This CDR3 spans 16 amino acids. The V end was cut by 0 bases, the J end by 0 bases, with 10 bases between. Germline V gives CDR1 SGHDT, CDR2 YYEEEE.

This clonotype was seen at least ten times. This sequence joins TRBV5-4 and TRBJ1-6; possibly TRBD1 for D (6 bases). Germline V lookup: CDR1 SGHNT, CDR2 YYREEE (reference sequence). The V and J ends lost 5 bases and 6 bases respectively, with 12 bases between them. The CDR3 extends over 14 amino acids. CDR3 sequence (DNA): TGTGCCAGCAGGAACACAGGGACTAATTCACCCCTCCACTTT. This sequence encodes CASRNTGTNSPLHF.

This clonotype occurred many times. The genes are TRBV5-1 and TRBJ2-7, with unresolved D. Trimming removed 0 bases at V and 0 bases at J, with 7 bases between. CDR3 length equals 14 residues. Looked up from germline, CDR1 is SGHRS and CDR2 is YFSETQ. Here the CDR3 DNA reads TGCGCCAGCAGCTTGGCCCAACACTCCTACGAGCAGTACTTC. Protein: CASSLAQHSYEQYF.

V is TRBV20-1 and J is TRBJ2-5; tentative D call: TRBD2 (6 bases). In germline, CDR1 is DFQATT, CDR2 SNEGSKA (reference sequence). The CDR3 consists of 14 residues. Trimming removed 1 base at V and 7 bases at J, with 16 bases between. The CDR3 protein is CSARGRGGFRTQYF. As DNA, the CDR3 is TGCAGTGCTAGAGGGAGGGGCGGCTTTAGGACCCAGTACTTC.

J is TRBJ1-2 and V is TRBV2; weak D call: TRBD1 (5 bases). The CDR3 is 15 residues long. Germline loops: CDR1 SNHLY, CDR2 FYNNEI. Trimming took 4 bases from V and 3 from J, leaving 15 bases between them. For the CDR3, the DNA is TGTGCCAGCAGTGTACCCTCGCAGGGAGACTATGGCTACACCTTC. This codes for CASSVPSQGDYGYTF. The full variable domain, rest sourced from reference TRBV2 and TRBJ1-2, is EPEVTQTPSHQVTQMGQEVILRCVPISNHLYFYWYRQILGQKVEFLVSFYNNEISEKSEIFDDQFSVERPDGSNFTLKIRSTKLEDSAMYFCASSVPSQGDYGYTFGSGTRLTVV.

This clonotype was seen repeatedly, ten times or more. V usage is TRBV9 and J usage is TRBJ2-5, with D possibly matching TRBD2 (6 bases). Germline V gives CDR1 SGDLS, CDR2 YYNGEE. This CDR3 comprises 15 residues. The V gene lost 2 bases and the J gene lost 4 bases, with 15 bases spanning the gap. This chain's CDR3 is CASSVSPRGGETQYF. The CDR3 DNA is TGTGCCAGCAGCGTCTCCCCCCGGGGAGGAGAGACCCAGTACTTC.

This clonotype has a count of ten or more. This sequence joins TRBV5-5 and TRBJ1-1, with D hard to call. There are 14 residues in the CDR3. Germline CDR1 reads SGHKS; CDR2 reads YYEKEE (reference sequence). The V and J ends lost 0 bases and 1 base respectively, with 7 bases between them. The CDR3 reads CASSLGGWNTEAFF. The DNA of the CDR3 is TGTGCCAGCAGCTTGGGCGGGTGGAACACTGAAGCTTTCTTT.

This clonotype was detected many times. The chain combines TRBV11-1 with TRBJ1-4, with D hard to call. The germline V and J ends were trimmed by 1 base and 0 bases, with 15 bases remaining between them. Germline CDR1 is SGHAT and CDR2 is FQDESV (reference sequence). The CDR3 is 18 amino acids. In DNA form, the CDR3 reads TGTGCCAGCAGCTTAGTTCATGGGGAGGGAACAACTAATGAAAAACTGTTTTTT. As protein: CASSLVHGEGTTNEKLFF.

This clonotype came up many times. This chain connects TRBV20-1 to TRBJ1-4; 8 positions match TRBD1. Trimming at V came to 6 bases and at J to 8 bases, leaving 5 bases not matched to a gene. The CDR3 is 12 residues long. CDR1 and CDR2 from the germline V gene are DFQATT and SNEGSKA (reference sequence). CDR3: CSALRTGEKLFF. CDR3 DNA: TGCAGTGCCCTTAGGACAGGGGAAAAACTGTTTTTT.

This rearrangement joins TRBV10-2 to TRBJ2-5; TRBD1 agrees at 9 bases. The CDR3 spans 18 residues. J lost 7 bases, V lost 7 bases, and 22 bases had no gene match. Germline lookup yields CDR1 WSHSY and CDR2 SAAADI. The CDR3: CASNRGRWVASTGGTQYF. The CDR3 DNA reads TGCGCCAGCAACAGGGGGCGGTGGGTGGCAAGTACCGGAGGGACCCAGTACTTC.

The table lists this clonotype with many counts. V and J are TRBV29-1 and TRBJ2-7; D is possibly TRBD2 (6 bases). V lost 3 bases, J lost 4 bases, and 13 bases lay in between. The length of the CDR3 is 13 residues. Germline V gene data show CDR1 as SQVTM and CDR2 as ANQGSEA. The CDR3 loop reads CSVDGAGTYEQYF. CDR3 DNA sequence: TGCAGCGTTGACGGCGCGGGAACATACGAGCAGTACTTC.

In the case of this clonotype: One end of the junction is discordant with germline, which a read error may explain. The chain recombines TRBV15 with TRBJ2-5; 8 nucleotides align to TRBD2. The length of the CDR3 is 16 residues. The germline V gene encodes CDR1 LNHNV and CDR2 YYDKDF (reference sequence). As DNA, the CDR3 is TGTGCCACCAGCAGGGGGGGACTAGTGGGAGAAGAGACCCAATACTTC. Protein product: CATSRGGLVGEETQYF.

The chain recombines TRBV19 with TRBJ1-6; 9 nucleotides agree with TRBD1. Germline assignment: CDR1 LNHDA and CDR2 SQIVND (reference sequence). This CDR3 has 10 amino acids. V dropped 6 bases and J dropped 18; count of bases not matched to a gene: 3. Written as DNA, the CDR3 is TGTGCCAGTAGAGGACAGGGGTACCACTTT. Amino acids: CASRGQGYHF.

Turning to this clonotype: An end of the junction does not agree with germline; a read error may underlie this. This chain's CDR3 is CASSGFWLNYGYTF. The CDR3, as DNA: TGTGCCAGCAGTGGATTTTGGTTGAACTACGGCTACACCTTC. This chain connects TRBV2 to TRBJ1-2, with no clear D. CDR3 size: 14 residues. CDR1 and CDR2 from the germline V gene are SNHLY and FYNNEI. Based on the CDR3 plus reference TRBV2 and TRBJ1-2, the full variable domain is EPEVTQTPSHQVTQMGQEVILRCVPISNHLYFYWYRQILGQKVEFLVSFYNNEISEKSEIFDDQFSVERPDGSNFTLKIRSTKLEDSAMYFCASSGFWLNYGYTFGSGTRLTVV.

A few counts support this clonotype. A much larger clone differs from this one at a single base, so this may be a read error. This chain links TRBV5-1 with TRBJ1-2; D is unclear. This CDR3 comprises 14 residues. V lost 4 bases, J lost 6 bases, and 16 bases lay in between. Germline assignment: CDR1 SGHRS and CDR2 YFSETQ. The CDR3, as DNA: TGCGCCAGCAGCCCGCAAGACGTTTCCCATGGCTACACCTTC. Translated: CASSPQDVSHGYTF.

This clonotype has ten or more counts. CDR3 DNA: TGTGCCAGCAGTGTACAGGAATTAGAGCAGTACTTC. Its translation: CASSVQELEQYF. The rearrangement joins TRBV2 to TRBJ2-7, with a weak D call TRBD1 (5 bases). The CDR3 totals 12 residues. Germline V gene sequence: CDR1 SNHLY, CDR2 FYNNEI. The V end was cut by 4 bases, the J end by 7 bases, with 11 bases between.

Comments on this clonotype: One junction end disagrees with the germline gene, perhaps due to a read error. V and J are TRBV7-3 and TRBJ1-6; D is unresolved. CDR1 is SGHTA and CDR2 is FQGTGA in the germline V gene. This CDR3 region has 8 residues. CDR3 bases: TGTGCCAGCAGTCCCCCCCGCTTT. This sequence encodes CASSPPRF.

To note about this clonotype: The CDR3 ends on some other residue instead of the conserved phenylalanine or tryptophan, so this is likely a read error. V is TRBV6-1 and J is TRBJ2-2; maybe TRBD2 (5 bases). CDR3 length: 15 amino acids. The germline V gene has CDR1 MNHNS and CDR2 SASEGT. The ends were cut back, 2 bases at V and 4 bases at J, with 11 bases in the middle. The CDR3 here is CASSEIFRGTGELFL. The CDR3 DNA reads TGTGCCAGCAGTGAAATCTTCCGGGGCACCGGGGAGCTGTTTCTT.

In its sample, this clonotype was seen many times. This chain joins TRBV12-3 or TRBV12-4 and TRBJ1-1, with D tentatively TRBD1 (6 bases). CDR3 length: 14 residues. Between the trimmed V and J ends, which lost 3 bases and 5 bases, there was a span of 13 bases. CDR3 loop: CASSFRGTGTEAFF. CDR3 sequence (DNA): TGTGCCAGCAGTTTCAGGGGAACGGGTACTGAAGCTTTCTTT.